This T cell receptor (beta chain) comes out of a study of human T cells and chemical hapten exposure. Study details: Per-sample TCR yield variation was attributed mainly to small pooled library volume differences. Study-level points and caveats: Alopecia affecting every donor means their immune response may not match healthy people's.

TCRdb redid the calling of the RACE reads with MiXCR, one entry per CDR3 protein. The sample contains around 330,000 distinct CDR3 sequences, approximately 5.8% of which appear only once. Notes on this clonotype: Its matching antigen is unknown.

Trimming stripped 3 bases from V and 0 bases from J, with 2 bases between. CDR1 is KGHDR and CDR2 is SFDVKD in the germline V gene. The CDR3 consists of 14 residues. As for time point: pre-sensitization, week 0. Noted treatment: therapeutic diphenylcyclopropenone sensitization with weekly scalp DPC. It was from unfractionated whole blood that total RNA was extracted. The gene calls are TRBV24-1 and TRBJ2-6, with D unclear. This clonotype was sampled from a woman between 18 and 30 years old with alopecia areata. Some clones in this sample may be carry-over from other donors' samples. The specimen comprised whole blood, sampled in connection with sensitization to the hapten diphenylcyclopropenone (DPC). The CDR3 loop is CATSDASGANVLTF. The CDR3, as DNA: TGTGCCACCAGTGATGCCTCTGGGGCCAACGTCCTGACTTTC.